This entry lists 15 T cell receptor beta chains sequenced from one sample in a study of cytomegalovirus exposure and HLA in healthy donors. PCR employed 60 Vbeta and 13 Jbeta primers. The table came from immunoSEQ multiplex PCR; TCRdb's copy has only in-frame clones and leaves some out. The sample contains some 130,000 clones, 65% to 80% of which appear only once. The sequenced sample consisted of PBMCs. These TCRs come from a young man in good health and CMV-seronegative.

The chain links TRBV30 to TRBJ1-4, with D possibly matching TRBD1 (5 bases). V was clipped by 7 bases and J by 4 bases, with 10 bases between them. This CDR3 spans 12 amino acids. Germline V CDR1 and CDR2: GTSNPN, SVGIG (reference sequence). CDR3 DNA: TGTGCCTTAGACAGCTATAATGAAAAACTGTTTTTT. Amino acids: CALDSYNEKLFF.

The chain is built from TRBV28 and TRBJ1-4; TRBD1 agrees at 7 bases. The trim removed 3 bases at V and 7 bases at J, leaving 14 bases unmatched. The CDR3 contains 17 residues. CDR1 is MDHEN and CDR2 is SYDVKM in the germline V gene. The CDR3 sequence: CASSLSHRGPLTEKLFF. CDR3 nucleotide sequence: TGTGCCAGCAGTTTGTCCCACAGGGGCCCCCTTACTGAAAAACTGTTTTTT.

The chain is built from TRBV27 and TRBJ2-1; TRBD2 matches at 16 bases. The junction had 5 bases not matched to a gene; V was cut back by 5 bases and J by 1 base. The V gene's germline CDR1 is MNHEY and CDR2 SMNVEV (reference sequence). The CDR3 covers 18 residues. The CDR3 nucleotides are TGTGCCAGCAGTAAGGGACTAGCGGGGGGGACATCCTACAATGAGCAGTTCTTC. Its protein is CASSKGLAGGTSYNEQFF.

This chain joins TRBV6-1 and TRBJ2-5; 9 bases line up with TRBD1. The J call is doubtful: the DNA matches TRBJ2-7 better. Germline-derived CDR1 and CDR2 are MNHNS and SASEGT. CDR3 length: 14 amino acids. CDR3 amino acids: CASSEEGQGSEQYF. In nucleotides, the CDR3 is TGTGCCAGCAGTGAAGAGGGACAGGGTAGCGAGCAGTACTTC.

The rearrangement uses TRBV28 and TRBJ2-1; D uncertain. This CDR3 contains 17 residues. V dropped 2 bases and J dropped 0 bases, with 14 bases sitting between them. Germline V gives CDR1 MDHEN, CDR2 SYDVKM. Here the CDR3 reads CASSLRPARSSYNEQFF. The CDR3 DNA is TGTGCCAGCAGTTTACGTCCAGCGCGAAGCTCCTACAATGAGCAGTTCTTC.

The rearrangement links TRBV6-5 to TRBJ2-7; 9 positions agree with TRBD1. Germline lookup yields CDR1 MNHEY and CDR2 SVGAGI. V lost 8 bases to trimming and J lost 2 bases; unmatched junction nucleotides: 4. CDR3 length: 13 amino acids. The CDR3: CASGQGPTYEQYF. CDR3 sequence (DNA): TGTGCCAGCGGACAGGGGCCGACCTACGAGCAGTACTTC.

The CDR3 nucleotides read TGTGCCAGAAGCTTAGAGTATCTGTCAGGGGGAACAGATACGCAGTATTTT. It translates to CARSLEYLSGGTDTQYF. The chain links TRBV7-5 to TRBJ2-3; the table calls TRBD1, which could not be checked here. TRBV7-5 represents a pseudogene. The length of the CDR3 is 17 residues.

CDR3 residues: CASRSSNRGLPTEAFF. CDR3 sequence (DNA): TGTGCCAGTAGATCCTCCAACAGGGGGCTGCCGACTGAAGCTTTCTTT. The chain joins TRBV28 to TRBJ1-1; 9 bases line up with TRBD1. In germline, CDR1 is MDHEN, CDR2 SYDVKM. J was trimmed by 5 bases and V by 9 bases; bases with no gene match: 16. The CDR3 consists of 16 residues.

This clone showed up just a few times. This rearrangement joins TRBV21-1 to TRBJ1-1. TRBV21-1 is a listed pseudogene. The CDR3 length is 16 residues. CDR3 in amino acids: CASSKSGGAMNTEAFF. In DNA form, the CDR3 reads TGTGCCAGCAGCAAATCGGGGGGGGCGATGAACACTGAAGCTTTCTTT.

This clone was counted between two and nine times. This sequence joins TRBV30 and TRBJ2-5, with a tentative D call TRBD1 (6 bases). Per germline, CDR1 GTSNPN and CDR2 SVGIG (reference sequence). The CDR3 loop spans 14 amino acids. V gave up 2 bases and J gave up 2 bases, with 12 bases separating them. CDR3 amino acids: CAWSPGHLQETQYF. In DNA, the CDR3 is TGTGCCTGGAGTCCGGGACACCTTCAAGAGACCCAGTACTTC.

The J gene is TRBJ2-2, the V gene TRBV29-1; 10 nucleotides agree with TRBD1. CDR1 and CDR2 from the germline V gene are SQVTM and ANQGSEA. Trimming at V came to 2 bases and at J to 4 bases, leaving 4 bases not matched to a gene. This CDR3 comprises 15 residues. The CDR3 coding sequence is TGCAGCGTTGAAACCGGGACAGGGGCCACCGGGGAGCTGTTTTTT. Its translation is CSVETGTGATGELFF.

This clone appeared a single time. This chain connects TRBV4-1 to TRBJ2-3; D gene uncertain. This CDR3 region has 14 residues. The germline CDR1 and CDR2 sequences are MGHRA and YSYEKL. V was cut by 0 bases and J by 2 bases, with 6 bases left in between. The CDR3 DNA follows: TGCGCCAGCAGCCAAGATTCTGTCACAGATACGCAGTATTTT. Its protein product is CASSQDSVTDTQYF.

V usage is TRBV29-1 and J usage is TRBJ2-7; 13 positions agree with TRBD2. Looked up from germline, CDR1 is SQVTM and CDR2 is ANQGSEA. CDR3 length equals 16 residues. Unmatched junction bases numbered 8, after V lost 4 bases and J lost 2 bases. The CDR3 sequence is CSVGGTSGVRPYEQYF. Written as DNA, the CDR3 is TGCAGCGTTGGTGGGACTAGCGGGGTTCGTCCCTACGAGCAGTACTTC.

The chain recombines TRBV27 with TRBJ1-3, with a possible D match to TRBD1 (5 bases). Germline V CDR1 and CDR2: MNHEY, SMNVEV (reference sequence). Trimming took 2 bases from V and 4 from J, leaving 21 bases between them. The length of the CDR3 is 18 residues. CDR3 nucleotide sequence: TGTGCCAGCAGTTTACGGGGGGAGGGGTCAGGTCGCGGAAACACCATATATTTT. Its protein is CASSLRGEGSGRGNTIYF.

The chain couples TRBV21-1 to TRBJ2-5; TRBD1 was called by the table and not checked on the DNA. TRBV21-1 is deemed a pseudogene. CDR3 length equals 20 residues. The CDR3 DNA is TGTGCCAGCAGCAAAGAGGGGTTTAGCGCGGGACAGGGGGTTGAAGAGACCCAGTACTTC. This gives the protein CASSKEGFSAGQGVEETQYF.